The rows below give T cell receptor beta chains drawn from one sample of a study of blood T cell repertoires in COVID-19. Profiling relied on immunoSEQ multiplex PCR, and the TCRdb table lists in-frame clones only, not all of them. Seen here are 150,000 to 200,000 clones, about 86% observed once, and the top ten hold about a tenth. Sequencing input: peripheral blood. All receptors derive from a woman in her fifties or sixties with COVID-19, enrolled during active disease. The CDR3 runs from the conserved cysteine through the conserved F or W. Each record gives: V gene, D gene, clone size, J gene, CDR3 DNA, CDR3 protein. D genes are given only for firm matches. Only some rows state a clone size, as once, few, many or a class for expanded clones.

v_gene: TRBV24-1
d_gene: -
abundance: -
j_gene: TRBJ1-2
CDR3nt: TGTGCCACCAGTGATAAGGCAGGGGCCTATCGGGGCTACACCTTC
CDR3aa: CATSDKAGAYRGYTF

v_gene: TRBV6-1
d_gene: -
abundance: -
j_gene: TRBJ2-1
CDR3nt: TGTGCCAGCAGACGAATGGGAGGCAATGAGCAGTTCTTC
CDR3aa: CASRRMGGNEQFF

v_gene: TRBV18
d_gene: TRBD1
abundance: once
j_gene: TRBJ1-6
CDR3nt: TGTGCCAGCTCACCGCTACCTGGGGACAGGGTGACCTATAATTCACCCCTCCACTTT
CDR3aa: CASSPLPGDRVTYNSPLHF

v_gene: TRBV11-2
d_gene: -
abundance: once
j_gene: TRBJ2-2
CDR3nt: TGTGCCAGCAGCTTAGCTCTTACGAACACCGGGGAGCTGTTTTTT
CDR3aa: CASSLALTNTGELFF

v_gene: TRBV11-1
d_gene: TRBD1
abundance: few
j_gene: TRBJ2-7
CDR3nt: TGTGCCAGCAGCCTCCCAGGGACAGGGCCAAACGAGCAGTACTTC
CDR3aa: CASSLPGTGPNEQYF

v_gene: TRBV7-9
d_gene: -
abundance: -
j_gene: TRBJ1-6
CDR3nt: TGTGCCAGCAGCTTAGACAGAAATAATTCACCCCTCCACTTT
CDR3aa: CASSLDRNNSPLHF

v_gene: TRBV11-3
d_gene: TRBD1
abundance: -
j_gene: TRBJ2-3
CDR3nt: TGTGCCAGCAGCCCAAGACAGGGGGCTACAGATACGCAGTATTTT
CDR3aa: CASSPRQGATDTQYF

v_gene: TRBV19
d_gene: -
abundance: few
j_gene: TRBJ1-4
CDR3nt: TGTGCCAGTAGTCGACCGGGGACTACAACTAATGAAAAACTGTTTTTT
CDR3aa: CASSRPGTTTNEKLFF

v_gene: TRBV5-5
d_gene: -
abundance: -
j_gene: TRBJ2-7
CDR3nt: TGTGCCAGCAGCTTGGAACAGGGTACCTACGAGCAGTACTTC
CDR3aa: CASSLEQGTYEQYF

v_gene: TRBV4-1
d_gene: TRBD1
abundance: -
j_gene: TRBJ1-1
CDR3nt: TGCGCCAGCAGCCGAGATAAGTCGGGCAGGGGGGCGAACACTGAAGCTTTCTTT
CDR3aa: CASSRDKSGRGANTEAFF

v_gene: TRBV7-3
d_gene: TRBD1
abundance: -
j_gene: TRBJ1-6
CDR3nt: TGTGCCAGCAGCTTAGCATCCCGGGACAGGGGCAATTCACCCCTCCACTTT
CDR3aa: CASSLASRDRGNSPLHF

v_gene: TRBV27
d_gene: TRBD1
abundance: -
j_gene: TRBJ2-7
CDR3nt: TGTGCCAGCAGGGCATCCGGGACAGGGCTCTACGAGCAGTACTTC
CDR3aa: CASRASGTGLYEQYF

v_gene: TRBV5-6
d_gene: -
abundance: -
j_gene: TRBJ1-2
CDR3nt: TGTGCCAGCAGCTTGGGGCAGGCCCCTAACTATGGCTACACCTTC
CDR3aa: CASSLGQAPNYGYTF

v_gene: TRBV14
d_gene: -
abundance: -
j_gene: TRBJ2-3
CDR3nt: TGTGCCAGCAGCCTACAGCCTCAGGGCCCTGGCGCAGATACGCAGTATTTT
CDR3aa: CASSLQPQGPGADTQYF

v_gene: TRBV10-3
d_gene: TRBD1
abundance: -
j_gene: TRBJ1-6
CDR3nt: TGTGCCATCAGTGAGTCCAACACCAGACAGGGGACAAATTCACCCCTCCACTTT
CDR3aa: CAISESNTRQGTNSPLHF

v_gene: TRBV7-6
d_gene: TRBD1
abundance: -
j_gene: TRBJ2-1
CDR3nt: TGTGCCAGCAGCTTTCGCCGGGACAGGGTGACAATGAGGCAGTTCTTC
CDR3aa: CASSFRRDRVTMRQFF

v_gene: TRBV30
d_gene: TRBD2
abundance: -
j_gene: TRBJ2-7
CDR3nt: TGTGCCTGGAGTGTCCAGCGGGAGGGCGAGCAGTACTTC
CDR3aa: CAWSVQREGEQYF

v_gene: TRBV7-9
d_gene: -
abundance: -
j_gene: TRBJ2-7
CDR3nt: TGTGCCAGCAGCCACCCGACAGGGAGGAATGCCTACGAGCAGTACTTC
CDR3aa: CASSHPTGRNAYEQYF

v_gene: TRBV6-5
d_gene: -
abundance: -
j_gene: TRBJ1-5
CDR3nt: TGTGCCAGCAGCCGAGACAGAAGTCAGCCCCAGCATTTT
CDR3aa: CASSRDRSQPQHF

v_gene: TRBV5-1
d_gene: -
abundance: once
j_gene: TRBJ2-7
CDR3nt: TGCGCCAGCAGCTTGGATCGGGGGTCCTCTACTTACGAGCAGTACTTC
CDR3aa: CASSLDRGSSTYEQYF

v_gene: TRBV5-4
d_gene: -
abundance: -
j_gene: TRBJ1-4
CDR3nt: TGTGCCACCCACTGGGAGGATAATGAAAAACTGTTTTTT
CDR3aa: CATHWEDNEKLFF

v_gene: TRBV29-1
d_gene: TRBD2
abundance: -
j_gene: TRBJ2-7
CDR3nt: TGCAGCGTAGGGGGGACTAGCGGTAACTACGAGCAGTACTTC
CDR3aa: CSVGGTSGNYEQYF

v_gene: TRBV28
d_gene: TRBD1
abundance: -
j_gene: TRBJ2-2
CDR3nt: TGTGCCAGCAGTGCACCCGGGACAGGGACGCCCGGGGAGCTGTTTTTT
CDR3aa: CASSAPGTGTPGELFF

v_gene: TRBV18
d_gene: -
abundance: -
j_gene: TRBJ1-2
CDR3nt: TGTGCCAGCTCAGTCTCCAACCTTCAGGCTAACTATGGCTACACCTTC
CDR3aa: CASSVSNLQANYGYTF

v_gene: TRBV15
d_gene: -
abundance: -
j_gene: TRBJ2-7
CDR3nt: TGTGCCACCAGCAGAGATCCAACATACTACGAGCAGTACTTC
CDR3aa: CATSRDPTYYEQYF

v_gene: TRBV15
d_gene: -
abundance: -
j_gene: TRBJ2-3
CDR3nt: TGTGCCACCAGCAGAGACCAAATCGGAGATACGCAGTATTTT
CDR3aa: CATSRDQIGDTQYF

v_gene: TRBV20-1
d_gene: TRBD1
abundance: -
j_gene: TRBJ1-6
CDR3nt: TGCAGTGCTAGTTTACAGGGGGGATATCTCCACTTT
CDR3aa: CSASLQGGYLHF

v_gene: TRBV28
d_gene: -
abundance: -
j_gene: TRBJ1-3
CDR3nt: TGTGCCAGCAGTTTAGTCCTAGGAGGGGCAGGAAACACCATATATTTT
CDR3aa: CASSLVLGGAGNTIYF

v_gene: TRBV10-3
d_gene: -
abundance: -
j_gene: TRBJ1-2
CDR3nt: TGTGCCATCAGTGTTGACAGCTCCTATGGCTACACCTTC
CDR3aa: CAISVDSSYGYTF

v_gene: TRBV10-3
d_gene: TRBD2
abundance: once
j_gene: TRBJ2-5
CDR3nt: TGTGCCATCAGTCGCGGGAGTCGAGAGACCCAGTACTTC
CDR3aa: CAISRGSRETQYF

v_gene: TRBV30
d_gene: -
abundance: few
j_gene: TRBJ1-2
CDR3nt: TGTGCCTGGAGTCGGACTCAAGGCTACACCTTC
CDR3aa: CAWSRTQGYTF